The clone carrying this T cell receptor (beta chain) was recorded only once. What it binds is unknown. This CDR3 is 14 amino acids long. Looked up from germline, CDR1 is LGHNA and CDR2 is YSLEER. Trimming at V came to 2 bases and at J to 5 bases, leaving 3 bases not matched to a gene. This sample is drawn from a study of cytomegalovirus exposure and HLA in healthy donors. Study findings and constraints: There were some public TCRs occurring in many donors, but most TCR sequences were rare. Reportedly, HLA-A and HLA-B alleles of most subjects were accurately predicted from TCR beta. The authors enumerated 150 to 200 TCR beta chains as linked to cytomegalovirus.

The PCR ran on 60 Vbeta and 13 Jbeta primers. Only in-frame clones appear in the TCRdb table, and some are missing; sequencing was by immunoSEQ multiplex PCR. The sample yields roughly 110,000 clones, around 75% seen once. Sequenced input: PBMCs. This clonotype was sampled from a female donor in good health and CMV-seronegative. The rearrangement joins TRBV4-3 to TRBJ2-3, with 8 bases that match TRBD2. The CDR3 DNA reads TGCGCCAGCAGCCAAAGCCTAGCGGGAGATACGCAGTATTTT. The encoded protein is CASSQSLAGDTQYF.